These T cell receptor beta chains were read from a single sample in a study of blood T cell repertoires in COVID-19. Clones were read by immunoSEQ multiplex PCR, and TCRdb kept only the in-frame ones, dropping some. The repertoire has some 190,000 clones, 75% to 85% of them found once; the top ten carry 8% to 13%. The specimen was peripheral blood. The receptors derive from a woman between 35 and 50 years old with COVID-19, enrolled during active disease. CDR3s include the opening cysteine and the closing phenylalanine or tryptophan. The D gene is left open where the match is weak. Some rows mark clone size as missing; the rest say once, few, many or name a class of expanded clone.

TRBJ1-1 TRBV9 NA TRBD1 CASSSTRTGSTEAFF TGTGCCAGCAGCAGTACGAGGACAGGGAGCACTGAAGCTTTCTTT
TRBJ1-3 TRBV27 NA NA CASSPKSYSGNTIYF TGTGCCAGCAGCCCAAAATCCTACTCTGGAAACACCATATATTTT
TRBJ1-5 TRBV2 NA NA CASSERLGRGGNQPQHF TGTGCCAGCAGTGAAAGGTTAGGCAGGGGAGGGAATCAGCCCCAGCATTTT
TRBJ2-7 TRBV5-4 NA TRBD2 CASSLGGLAGNYEQYF TGTGCCAGCAGCTTGGGGGGACTAGCGGGCAACTACGAGCAGTACTTC
TRBJ1-6 TRBV11-3 NA NA CASSQGQRSSPLHF TGTGCCAGCAGCCAAGGACAGAGATCCTCACCCCTCCACTTT
TRBJ1-2 TRBV5-5 few NA CASSLGAAGGGYTF TGTGCCAGCAGCTTGGGGGCCGCCGGCGGGGGCTACACCTTC
TRBJ1-1 TRBV18 once NA CASSPRAGEGTEAFF TGTGCCAGCTCACCAAGGGCAGGGGAGGGCACTGAAGCTTTCTTT
TRBJ1-6 TRBV7-8 NA TRBD1 CASSPWDRGPYNSPLHF TGTGCCAGCAGCCCCTGGGACAGGGGACCCTATAATTCACCCCTCCACTTT
TRBJ2-1 TRBV15 NA NA CATKDSGWNEQFF TGTGCCACCAAGGATTCCGGGTGGAATGAGCAGTTCTTC
TRBJ2-3 TRBV11-2 NA NA CASTQGGRWVTDTQYF TGTGCCAGCACTCAAGGGGGTAGATGGGTCACAGATACGCAGTATTTT
TRBJ2-4 TRBV2 NA TRBD2 CASSASGLAKNIQYF TGTGCCAGCAGTGCTAGCGGGCTAGCCAAAAACATTCAGTACTTC
TRBJ1-1 TRBV10-1 many NA CASSDRGSTEAFF TGCGCCAGCAGTGACAGGGGATCCACTGAAGCTTTCTTT
TRBJ1-2 TRBV20-1 few NA CSIWRRDGYTF TGCAGCATCTGGAGGCGGGATGGCTACACCTTC
TRBJ2-7 TRBV10-2 NA TRBD2 CASSPHPGGTEQYF TGCGCCAGCAGCCCCCATCCGGGGGGGACCGAGCAGTACTTC
TRBJ1-2 TRBV6-1 NA NA CASSELQVSYTF TGTGCCAGCAGTGAACTCCAGGTCAGCTACACCTTC
TRBJ2-1 TRBV5-1 NA NA CASSLQGNEQFF TGCGCCAGCAGCCTACAGGGCAATGAGCAGTTCTTC
TRBJ2-1 TRBV5-5 NA NA CASSSDRTGNKQFF TGTGCCAGCAGCTCAGACAGGACGGGTAATAAGCAGTTCTTC
TRBJ2-5 TRBV6-6 NA NA CASGQQGGETQYF TGTGCCAGCGGTCAACAGGGTGGGGAGACCCAGTACTTC
TRBJ2-7 TRBV9 NA TRBD1 CASSVDGTDYEQYF TGTGCCAGCAGCGTCGACGGGACAGATTACGAGCAGTACTTC
TRBJ2-6 TRBV5-4 NA NA CASSSQGGRGSGANVLTF TGTGCCAGCAGCTCGCAGGGAGGAAGAGGCTCTGGGGCCAACGTCCTGACTTTC
TRBJ1-4 TRBV7-2 NA TRBD1 CASSLGGQANEKLFF TGTGCCAGCAGCTTAGGGGGACAGGCTAATGAAAAACTGTTTTTT
TRBJ1-1 TRBV18 once NA CASSPGHTEAFF TGTGCCAGCTCACCGGGCCACACTGAAGCTTTCTTT
TRBJ2-1 TRBV3-1/TRBV3-2 NA TRBD2 CASSRGGSSYNEQFF TGTGCCAGCAGCCGGGGCGGGAGCTCCTACAATGAGCAGTTCTTC
TRBJ1-4 TRBV7-8 few TRBD1 CASSWDRGGEKLFF TGTGCCAGCAGCTGGGACAGGGGTGGTGAAAAACTGTTTTTT
TRBJ1-2 TRBV2 NA NA CASSEVQAGSNYGYTF TGTGCCAGCAGTGAGGTTCAGGCCGGATCTAACTATGGCTACACCTTC